This T cell receptor (beta chain) was obtained from a study of blood T cell repertoires in COVID-19. In the study overall: Samples of COVID-19 (acute and convalescent) were obtained from the United States, Italy and Spain. Sample material is recorded as cDNA or gDNA derived from T cells, B-cell-depleted T cells, or PBMCs.

Looked up from germline, CDR1 is SGHTA and CDR2 is FQGNSA. The CDR3 is 15 residues long. V shed 2 bases and J shed 6 bases, with 11 bases lying between them. Original analysis: Reference gene primers were amplified, and this amplification served to estimate nucleated cell counts. Assay: immunoSEQ multiplex PCR; the TCRdb copy retains only in-frame clones and omits some. That table is the source of V, J and clone size, and D and trimming were worked out from the DNA. The data hold some 670,000 clones, with 85% to 90% observed a single time. The receptor was isolated from a woman between 18 and 29 years old with acute or convalescent COVID-19. This chain links TRBV7-2 with TRBJ1-6; possible D gene TRBD1, 6 bases. The sequenced sample consisted of peripheral blood. Written as DNA, the CDR3 is TGTGCCAGCAGCTTAAAGGGGGTGGTTAATTCACCCCTCCACTTT. Amino acids: CASSLKGVVNSPLHF.